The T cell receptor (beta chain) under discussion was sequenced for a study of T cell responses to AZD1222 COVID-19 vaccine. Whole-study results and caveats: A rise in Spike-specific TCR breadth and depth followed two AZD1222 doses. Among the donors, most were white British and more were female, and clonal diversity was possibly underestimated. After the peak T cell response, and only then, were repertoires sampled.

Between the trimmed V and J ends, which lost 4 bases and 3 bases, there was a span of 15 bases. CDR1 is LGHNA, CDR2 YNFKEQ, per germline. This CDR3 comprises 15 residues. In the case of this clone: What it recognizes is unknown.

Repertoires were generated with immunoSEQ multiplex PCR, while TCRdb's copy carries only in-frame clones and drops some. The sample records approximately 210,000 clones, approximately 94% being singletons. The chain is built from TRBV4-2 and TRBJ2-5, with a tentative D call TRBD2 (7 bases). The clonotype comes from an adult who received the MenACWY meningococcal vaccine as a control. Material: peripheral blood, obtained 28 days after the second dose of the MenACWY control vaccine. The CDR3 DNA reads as TGTGCCAGCAGCCGAGGGGGGGTAGCGGAAGAGACCCAGTACTTC. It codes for CASSRGGVAEETQYF.